This T cell receptor (beta chain) stems from a study of CD8 T cell repertoires and HIV-1 epitope variants. To note about this clone: The antigen remains unidentified.

Sequencing was performed with immunoSEQ multiplex PCR; in TCRdb, only in-frame clones are kept and a portion is missing. The profile shows about 5,100 clones, approximately 61% of them singletons. Trimming took 9 bases from V and 10 from J; bases not matched to a gene: 14. This CDR3 region has 14 residues. Per germline, CDR1 SGHRS and CDR2 YFSETQ. The sequenced material came from cultured CD8+ T cells derived from PBMCs. The chain has TRBV5-1 and TRBJ2-1; 9 bases agree with TRBD1. This receptor was identified in a male donor with HIV. The CDR3 region has the DNA TGCGCCACCCGACCGACAGGGGGGTTCTCCGAGCAGTTCTTC. This codes for CATRPTGGFSEQFF.